What follows describes a single TCR beta chain. Its specificity is unknown. The record originates from a study of cytomegalovirus exposure and HLA in healthy donors. Turning to the study itself: In an early release, HLA-typed donors contributed approximately 80 million unique TCR sequences.

Study-level points and caveats: HLA alleles showed associations with approximately 15,000 TCR beta sequences in a later analysis, at a 0.05 false discovery rate.

The CDR3 extends over 15 amino acids. V was trimmed by 5 bases and J by 2 bases, leaving 13 bases between them. Germline CDR1 and CDR2: ENHRY and SYGVKD. PCR employed 60 Vbeta and 13 Jbeta primers. The method was immunoSEQ multiplex PCR; TCRdb's version includes in-frame clones alone and lacks a portion of them. The table has around 100,000 clones, approximately 80% seen once; the top ten hold about a fifth. This clonotype was sampled from a man aged 30 to 39 in good health and CMV-seropositive. Sequenced input: PBMCs. The J gene is TRBJ1-3, the V gene TRBV10-3; tentatively, D is TRBD1 (5 bases). In DNA form, the CDR3 reads TGTGCCATCAGTCGGCAGACAGAAACTGGAAACACCATATATTTT. As protein: CAISRQTETGNTIYF.